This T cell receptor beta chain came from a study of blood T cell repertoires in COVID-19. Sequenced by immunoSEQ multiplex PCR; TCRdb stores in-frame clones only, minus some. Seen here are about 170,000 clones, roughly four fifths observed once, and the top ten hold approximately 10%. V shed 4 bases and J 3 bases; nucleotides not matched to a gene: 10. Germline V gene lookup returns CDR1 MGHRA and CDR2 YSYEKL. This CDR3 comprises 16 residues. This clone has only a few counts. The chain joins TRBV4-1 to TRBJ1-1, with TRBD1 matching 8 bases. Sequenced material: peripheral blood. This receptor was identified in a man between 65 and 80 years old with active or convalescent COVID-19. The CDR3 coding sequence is TGCGCCAGCAGCCCCCTTCGGACAGGGAGGGACACTGAAGCTTTCTTT. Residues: CASSPLRTGRDTEAFF.